This paragraph reports one TCR beta chain. This record comes from a study of blood T cell repertoires in COVID-19. The wider study: Samples of COVID-19 (acute and convalescent) were obtained from the United States, Italy and Spain. PBMCs, B-cell-depleted T cells, or T cells were the source of the cDNA or gDNA that made up the material.

Authors' data handling: Scientists estimated how many nucleated cells there were by amplifying reference gene primers. Assay: immunoSEQ multiplex PCR; the TCRdb copy retains only in-frame clones and omits some. V and J calls and clone size follow that table, whereas D and trimming were derived from the DNA. The sample includes 300,000 to 350,000 clones, about nine tenths of them seen just once. Germline V gives CDR1 LGHDT, CDR2 YNNKEL (reference sequence). J was trimmed by 6 bases and V by 4 bases; bases with no gene match: 13. This CDR3 is 16 amino acids long. Material for sequencing was peripheral blood. The origin of this receptor is a man younger than 35 with active or convalescent COVID-19. The V and J genes are TRBV3-1 (or the pseudogene TRBV3-2) and TRBJ2-7, with 9 bases aligning to TRBD2. In DNA form, the CDR3 reads TGTGCCAGCAGCCGCCACCAAATAGCGGGAGTCCTCGAGCAGTACTTC. Amino acids: CASSRHQIAGVLEQYF.